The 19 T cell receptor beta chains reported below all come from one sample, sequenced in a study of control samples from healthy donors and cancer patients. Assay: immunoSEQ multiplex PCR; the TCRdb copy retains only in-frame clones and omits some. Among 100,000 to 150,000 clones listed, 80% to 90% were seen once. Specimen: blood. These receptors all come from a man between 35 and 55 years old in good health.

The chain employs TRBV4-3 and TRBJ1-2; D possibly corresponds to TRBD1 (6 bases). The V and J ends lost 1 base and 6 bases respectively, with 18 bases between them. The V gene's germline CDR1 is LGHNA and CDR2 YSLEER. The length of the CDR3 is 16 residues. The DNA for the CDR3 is TGCGCCAGCAGCCAAGTTATGGTAAGGGACATTGATGGCTACACCTTC. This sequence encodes CASSQVMVRDIDGYTF.

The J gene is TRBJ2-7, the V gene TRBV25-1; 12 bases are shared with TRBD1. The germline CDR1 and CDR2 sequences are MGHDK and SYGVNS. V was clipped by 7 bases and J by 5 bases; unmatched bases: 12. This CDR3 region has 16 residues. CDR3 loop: CASITNRDRGQNEQYF. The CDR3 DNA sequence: TGTGCCAGCATTACAAACCGGGACAGGGGGCAGAACGAGCAGTACTTC.

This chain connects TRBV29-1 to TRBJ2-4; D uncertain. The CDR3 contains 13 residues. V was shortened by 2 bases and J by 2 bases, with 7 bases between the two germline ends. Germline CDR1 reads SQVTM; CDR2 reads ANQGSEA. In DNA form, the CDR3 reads TGCAGCGTTGAACCTATTTCCAAAAACATTCAGTACTTC. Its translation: CSVEPISKNIQYF.

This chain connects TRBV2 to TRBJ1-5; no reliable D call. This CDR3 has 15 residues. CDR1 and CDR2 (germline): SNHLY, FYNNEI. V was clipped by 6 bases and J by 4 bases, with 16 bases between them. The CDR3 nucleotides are TGTGCCAGCAGATCTACACAGAACCTTAATCAGCCCCAGCATTTT. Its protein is CASRSTQNLNQPQHF.

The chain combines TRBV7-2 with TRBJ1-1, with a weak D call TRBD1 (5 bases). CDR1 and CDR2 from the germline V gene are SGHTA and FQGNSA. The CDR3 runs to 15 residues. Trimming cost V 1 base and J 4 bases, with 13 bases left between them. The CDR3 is CASSLDSGLSTEAFF. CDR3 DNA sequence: TGTGCCAGCAGCTTAGACTCGGGACTCAGCACTGAAGCTTTCTTT.

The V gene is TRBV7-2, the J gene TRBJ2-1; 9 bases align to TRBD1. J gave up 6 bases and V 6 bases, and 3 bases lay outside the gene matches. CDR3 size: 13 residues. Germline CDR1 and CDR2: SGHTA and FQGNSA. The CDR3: CASSRDRVNEQFF. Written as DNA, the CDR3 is TGTGCCAGCAGTCGGGACAGGGTCAATGAGCAGTTCTTC.

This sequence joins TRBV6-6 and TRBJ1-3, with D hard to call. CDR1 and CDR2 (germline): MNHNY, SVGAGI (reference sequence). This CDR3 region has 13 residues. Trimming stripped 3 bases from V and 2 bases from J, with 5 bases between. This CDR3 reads CASSYQAGNTIYF. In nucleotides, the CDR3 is TGTGCCAGCAGTTATCAGGCTGGAAACACCATATATTTT.

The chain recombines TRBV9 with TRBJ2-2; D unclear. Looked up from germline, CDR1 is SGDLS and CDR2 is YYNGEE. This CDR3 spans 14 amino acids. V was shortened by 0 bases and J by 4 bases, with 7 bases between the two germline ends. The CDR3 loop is CASSVVISTGELFF. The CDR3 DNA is TGTGCCAGCAGCGTAGTCATTAGCACCGGGGAGCTGTTTTTT.

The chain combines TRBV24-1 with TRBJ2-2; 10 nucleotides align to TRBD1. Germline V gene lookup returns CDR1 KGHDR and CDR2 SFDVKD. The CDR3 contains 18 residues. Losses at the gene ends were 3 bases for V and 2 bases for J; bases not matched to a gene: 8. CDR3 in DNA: TGTGCCACCAGTGATCGGGACAGGGGACGATTAAACACCGGGGAGCTGTTTTTT. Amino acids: CATSDRDRGRLNTGELFF.

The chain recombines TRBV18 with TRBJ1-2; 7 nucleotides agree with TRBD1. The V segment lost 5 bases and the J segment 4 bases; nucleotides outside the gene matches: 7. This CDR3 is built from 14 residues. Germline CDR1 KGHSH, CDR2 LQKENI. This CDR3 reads CASSGDSVSYGYTF. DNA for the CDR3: TGTGCCAGCTCAGGGGACAGTGTCTCCTATGGCTACACCTTC.

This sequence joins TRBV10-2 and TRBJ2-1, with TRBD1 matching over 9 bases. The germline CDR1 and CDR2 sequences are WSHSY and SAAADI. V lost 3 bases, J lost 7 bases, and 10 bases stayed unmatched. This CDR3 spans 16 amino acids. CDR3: CASSDYPGQGKNEQFF. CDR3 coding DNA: TGCGCCAGCAGTGATTACCCGGGACAGGGAAAAAATGAGCAGTTCTTC.

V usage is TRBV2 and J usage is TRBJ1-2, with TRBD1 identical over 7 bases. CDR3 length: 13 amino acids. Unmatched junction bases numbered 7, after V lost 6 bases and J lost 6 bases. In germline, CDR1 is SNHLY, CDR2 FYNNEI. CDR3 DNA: TGTGCCAGCAGGGCCGGGACAGAGAATGGCTACACCTTC. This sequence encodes CASRAGTENGYTF.

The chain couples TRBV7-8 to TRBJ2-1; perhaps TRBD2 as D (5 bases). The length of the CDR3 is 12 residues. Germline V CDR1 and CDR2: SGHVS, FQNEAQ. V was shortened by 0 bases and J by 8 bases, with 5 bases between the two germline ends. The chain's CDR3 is CASSLASDEQFF. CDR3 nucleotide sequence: TGTGCCAGCAGCTTAGCTAGCGATGAGCAGTTCTTC.

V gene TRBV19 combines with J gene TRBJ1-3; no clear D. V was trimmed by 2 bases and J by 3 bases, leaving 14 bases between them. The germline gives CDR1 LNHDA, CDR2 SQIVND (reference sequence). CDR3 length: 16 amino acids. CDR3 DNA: TGTGCCAGTAGTATATCCGGCGGAACAAATGGAAACACCATATATTTT. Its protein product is CASSISGGTNGNTIYF.

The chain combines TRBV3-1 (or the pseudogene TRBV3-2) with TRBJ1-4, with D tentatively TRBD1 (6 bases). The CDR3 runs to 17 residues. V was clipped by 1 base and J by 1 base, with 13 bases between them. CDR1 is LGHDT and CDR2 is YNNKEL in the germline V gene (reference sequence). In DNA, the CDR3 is TGTGCCAGCAGCCAAGCGAACAGGGAAAAAACTAATGAAAAACTGTTTTTT. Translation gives CASSQANREKTNEKLFF.

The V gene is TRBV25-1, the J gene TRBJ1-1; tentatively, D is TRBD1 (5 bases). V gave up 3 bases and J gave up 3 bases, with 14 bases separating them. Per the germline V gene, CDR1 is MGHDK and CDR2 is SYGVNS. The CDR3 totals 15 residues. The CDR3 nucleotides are TGTGCCAGCAGTGACCCAGGCGGGGCCGACACTGAAGCTTTCTTT. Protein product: CASSDPGGADTEAFF.

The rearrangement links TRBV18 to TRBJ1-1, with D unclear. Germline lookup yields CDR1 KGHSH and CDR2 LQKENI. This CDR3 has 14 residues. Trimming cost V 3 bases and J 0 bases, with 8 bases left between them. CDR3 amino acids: CASSPQNMNTEAFF. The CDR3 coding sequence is TGTGCCAGCTCACCGCAGAACATGAACACTGAAGCTTTCTTT.

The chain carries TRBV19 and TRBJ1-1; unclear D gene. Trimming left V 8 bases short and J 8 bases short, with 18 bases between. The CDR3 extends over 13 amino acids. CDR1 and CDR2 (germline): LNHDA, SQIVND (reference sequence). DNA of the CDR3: TGTGCCAGTGGCGTCCCTGGCGTGGAGGAAGCTTTCTTT. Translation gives CASGVPGVEEAFF.

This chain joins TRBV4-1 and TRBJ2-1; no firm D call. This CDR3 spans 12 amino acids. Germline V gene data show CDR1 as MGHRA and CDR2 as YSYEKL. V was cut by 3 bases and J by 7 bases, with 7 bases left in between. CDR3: CASSHQGNEQFF. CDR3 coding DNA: TGCGCCAGCAGCCACCAAGGGAATGAGCAGTTCTTC.